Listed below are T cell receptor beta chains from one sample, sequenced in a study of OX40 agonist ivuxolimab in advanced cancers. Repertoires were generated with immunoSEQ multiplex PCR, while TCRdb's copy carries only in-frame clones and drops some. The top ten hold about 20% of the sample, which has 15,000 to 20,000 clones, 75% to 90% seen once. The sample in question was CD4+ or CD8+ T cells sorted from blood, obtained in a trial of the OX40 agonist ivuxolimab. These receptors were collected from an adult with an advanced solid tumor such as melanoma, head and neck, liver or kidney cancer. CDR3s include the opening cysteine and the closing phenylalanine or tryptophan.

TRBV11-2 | CASSSGLGNEQFF
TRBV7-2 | CASSSQGVGQFF
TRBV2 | CASSDGFTGTDRIEQYF
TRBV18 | CASSPLGTDHGTQYF
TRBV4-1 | CASQVLAGANTGELFF
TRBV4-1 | CASSQDGRGGGETQYF
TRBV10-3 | CAISGSSEYNEQFF
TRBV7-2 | CASSLARDRGAKNIQYF
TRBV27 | CASSLTDRQETQYF
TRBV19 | CASSRSDGGSNQPQHF
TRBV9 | CASSSQGSEKLFF
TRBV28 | CASRSSGTGTGSGYTF
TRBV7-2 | CASSSLSSGRTNEQFF
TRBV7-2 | CASSSQTGLSGNTIYF
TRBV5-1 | CTPVPSVFF
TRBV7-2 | CASSRTGEYQETQYF